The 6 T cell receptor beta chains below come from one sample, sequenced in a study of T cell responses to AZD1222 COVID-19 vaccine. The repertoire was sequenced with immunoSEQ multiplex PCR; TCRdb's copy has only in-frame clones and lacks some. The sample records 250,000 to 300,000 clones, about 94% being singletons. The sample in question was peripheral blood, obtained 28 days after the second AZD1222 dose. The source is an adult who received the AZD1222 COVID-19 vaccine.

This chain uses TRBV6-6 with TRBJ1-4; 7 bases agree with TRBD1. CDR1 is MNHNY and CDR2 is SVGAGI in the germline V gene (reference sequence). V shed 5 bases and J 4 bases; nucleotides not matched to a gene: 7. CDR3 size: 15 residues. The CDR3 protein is CASSRGTDVNEKLFF. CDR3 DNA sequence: TGTGCCAGCAGTCGCGGGACAGATGTTAATGAAAAACTGTTTTTT.

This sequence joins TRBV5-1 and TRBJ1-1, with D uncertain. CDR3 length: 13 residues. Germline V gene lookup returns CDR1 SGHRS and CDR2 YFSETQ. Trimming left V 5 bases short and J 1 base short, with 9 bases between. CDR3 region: CASSKGTNTEAFF. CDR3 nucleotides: TGCGCCAGCAGTAAAGGTACGAACACTGAAGCTTTCTTT.

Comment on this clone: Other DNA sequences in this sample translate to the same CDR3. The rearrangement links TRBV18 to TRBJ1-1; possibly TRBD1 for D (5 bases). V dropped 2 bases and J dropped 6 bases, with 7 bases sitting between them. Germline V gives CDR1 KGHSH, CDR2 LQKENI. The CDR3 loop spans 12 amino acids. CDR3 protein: CASSPGGAEAFF. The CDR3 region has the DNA TGTGCCAGCTCACCAGGAGGGGCTGAAGCTTTCTTT.

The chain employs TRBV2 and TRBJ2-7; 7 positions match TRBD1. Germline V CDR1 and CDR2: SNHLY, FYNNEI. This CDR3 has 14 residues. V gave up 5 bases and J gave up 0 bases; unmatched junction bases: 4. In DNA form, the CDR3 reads TGTGCCAGCAGTTGGGACAGCAGCTCCTACGAGCAGTACTTC. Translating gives CASSWDSSSYEQYF.

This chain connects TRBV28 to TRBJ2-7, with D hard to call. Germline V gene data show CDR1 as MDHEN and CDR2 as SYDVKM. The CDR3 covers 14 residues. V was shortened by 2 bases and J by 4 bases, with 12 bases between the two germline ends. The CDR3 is CASSLRPTWYEQYF. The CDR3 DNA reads TGTGCCAGCAGTTTAAGGCCGACCTGGTACGAGCAGTACTTC. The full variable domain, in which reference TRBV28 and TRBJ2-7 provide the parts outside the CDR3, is DVKVTQSSRYLVKRTGEKVFLECVQDMDHENMFWYRQDPGLGLRLIYFSYDVKMKEKGDIPEGYSVSREKKERFSLILESASTNQTSMYLCASSLRPTWYEQYFGPGTRLTVT.

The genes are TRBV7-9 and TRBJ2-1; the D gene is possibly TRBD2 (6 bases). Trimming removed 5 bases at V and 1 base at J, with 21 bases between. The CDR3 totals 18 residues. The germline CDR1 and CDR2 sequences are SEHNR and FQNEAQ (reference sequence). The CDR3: CASSPSTGDSPSYNEQFF. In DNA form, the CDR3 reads TGTGCCAGCAGCCCCAGTACGGGGGACTCACCATCCTACAATGAGCAGTTCTTC.